This T cell receptor beta chain comes out of a study of T cells in tuberculosis. Trimming took off 6 bases at V and 4 bases at J, with 13 bases between the two ends. The CDR3 is made up of 14 amino acids. CDR1 and CDR2 from the germline V gene are KGHSH and LQKENI. Data came from immunoSEQ multiplex PCR; TCRdb stores just in-frame clones and leaves some out. The sample has more than 70,000 clones; approximately 91% are singletons. Sorting used thawed, overnight-rested PBMC stained with anti-CD3, a viability dye and GMM-loaded CD1B tetramer. The lipid loaded on the CD1B tetramers was C32 glucose monomycolate from Rhodococcus equi.

The receptor's source is an adult woman with latent tuberculosis. Sample: CD1b-GMM tetramer-negative cells sorted from PBMCs. The chain is built from TRBV18 and TRBJ2-1; D may be TRBD1 (6 bases). CDR3 coding DNA: TGTGCCAGCTCCCCGGGCACAGGGTACAATGAGCAGTTCTTC. It translates to CASSPGTGYNEQFF.